This T cell receptor beta chain was sequenced in a study of blood T cell repertoires in COVID-19. Study context: Some COVID-19 samples were acute and others convalescent; all came from the United States, Italy and Spain. T cells, B-cell-depleted T cells, or PBMCs provided the cDNA or gDNA that served as material.

Per the original data handling: Scientists estimated how many nucleated cells there were by amplifying reference gene primers. Using immunoSEQ multiplex PCR, the repertoire was profiled, and TCRdb retains in-frame clones only, with some absent. From that table come the V and J calls and clone size; the DNA was used to work out D and trimming. The top ten clones hold 4% to 5.5% of a sample with 97,000 or so clones, roughly nine tenths of them seen once. In germline, CDR1 is MNHNS, CDR2 SASEGT. The CDR3 sequence is 16 residues long. Trimming pared 0 bases from V and 0 bases from J, leaving 12 bases between. Enrollment of patients from Seattle took place during active infection, with longitudinal follow-up.

The rearrangement uses TRBV6-1 and TRBJ2-7; possible D gene TRBD1, 6 bases. Material: peripheral blood. This clonotype was obtained from a woman aged 45 to 65 with COVID-19, enrolled during active disease. CDR3 sequence (DNA): TGTGCCAGCAGTGAAGCAGGGGGTGTTAGCTCCTACGAGCAGTACTTC. Its protein is CASSEAGGVSSYEQYF.